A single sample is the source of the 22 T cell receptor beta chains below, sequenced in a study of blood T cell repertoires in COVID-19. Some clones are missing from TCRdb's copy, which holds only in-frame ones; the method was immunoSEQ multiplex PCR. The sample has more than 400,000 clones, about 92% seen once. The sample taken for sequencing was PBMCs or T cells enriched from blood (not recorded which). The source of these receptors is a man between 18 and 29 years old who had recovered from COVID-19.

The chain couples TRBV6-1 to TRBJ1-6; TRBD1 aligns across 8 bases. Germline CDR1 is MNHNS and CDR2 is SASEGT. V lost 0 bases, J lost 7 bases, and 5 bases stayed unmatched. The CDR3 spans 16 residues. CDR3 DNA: TGTGCCAGCAGTGAAGCTACAGGGGGTTTGAATTCACCCCTCCACTTT. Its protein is CASSEATGGLNSPLHF.

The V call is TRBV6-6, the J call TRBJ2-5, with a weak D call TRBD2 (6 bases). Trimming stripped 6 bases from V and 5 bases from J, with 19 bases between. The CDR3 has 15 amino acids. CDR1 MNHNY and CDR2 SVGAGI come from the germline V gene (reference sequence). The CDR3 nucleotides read TGTGCCAGCAGCAACTCATTGGAGGGCGGGGAGACCCAGTACTTC. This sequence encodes CASSNSLEGGETQYF.

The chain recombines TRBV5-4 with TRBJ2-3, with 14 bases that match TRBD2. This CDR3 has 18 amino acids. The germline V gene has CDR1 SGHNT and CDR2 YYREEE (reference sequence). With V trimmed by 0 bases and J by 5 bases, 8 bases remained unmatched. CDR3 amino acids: CASSLGGGLAGAGDTQYF. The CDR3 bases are TGTGCCAGCAGCTTGGGCGGGGGACTAGCGGGAGCGGGAGATACGCAGTATTTT.

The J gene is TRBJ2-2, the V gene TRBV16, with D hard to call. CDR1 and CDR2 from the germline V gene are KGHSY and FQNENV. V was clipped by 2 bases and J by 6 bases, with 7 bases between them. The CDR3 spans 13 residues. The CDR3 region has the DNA TGTGCCAGCAGCCAACGTGTAGCCGGGGAGCTGTTTTTT. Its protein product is CASSQRVAGELFF.

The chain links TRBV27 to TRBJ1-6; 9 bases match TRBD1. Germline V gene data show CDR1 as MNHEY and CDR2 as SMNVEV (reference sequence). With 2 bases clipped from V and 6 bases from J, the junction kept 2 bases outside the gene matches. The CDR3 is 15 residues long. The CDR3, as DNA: TGTGCCAGCAGTTTAGGGGGACAGGGTAATTCACCCCTCCACTTT. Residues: CASSLGGQGNSPLHF.

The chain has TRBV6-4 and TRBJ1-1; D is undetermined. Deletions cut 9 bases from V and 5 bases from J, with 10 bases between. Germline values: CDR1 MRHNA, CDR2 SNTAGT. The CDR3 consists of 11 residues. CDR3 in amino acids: CASPWETEAFF. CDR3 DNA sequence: TGTGCCAGTCCTTGGGAGACTGAAGCTTTCTTT.

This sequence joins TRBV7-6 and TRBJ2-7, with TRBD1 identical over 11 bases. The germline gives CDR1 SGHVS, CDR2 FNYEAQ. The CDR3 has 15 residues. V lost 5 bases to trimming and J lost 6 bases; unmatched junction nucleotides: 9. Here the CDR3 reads CASSRSPGTGGEQYF. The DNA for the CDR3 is TGTGCCAGCAGCCGAAGTCCCGGGACAGGGGGCGAGCAGTACTTC. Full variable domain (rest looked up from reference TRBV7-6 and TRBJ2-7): GAGVSQSPRYKVTKRGQDVALRCDPISGHVSLYWYRQALGQGPEFLTYFNYEAQQDKSGLPNDRFSAERPEGSISTLTIQRTEQRDSAMYRCASSRSPGTGGEQYFGPGTRLTVT.

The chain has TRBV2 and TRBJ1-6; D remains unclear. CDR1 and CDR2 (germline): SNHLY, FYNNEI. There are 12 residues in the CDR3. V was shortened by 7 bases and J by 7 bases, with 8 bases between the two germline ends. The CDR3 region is CASNSGNSPLHF. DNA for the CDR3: TGTGCCAGCAATTCCGGGAATTCACCCCTCCACTTT.

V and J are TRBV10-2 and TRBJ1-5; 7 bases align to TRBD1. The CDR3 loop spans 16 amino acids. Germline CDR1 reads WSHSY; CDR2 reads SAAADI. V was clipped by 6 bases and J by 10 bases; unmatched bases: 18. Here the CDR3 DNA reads TGCGCCAGCAGCGATGGGACAGTCAACCGGAGGAGCCCCCAGCATTTT. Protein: CASSDGTVNRRSPQHF.

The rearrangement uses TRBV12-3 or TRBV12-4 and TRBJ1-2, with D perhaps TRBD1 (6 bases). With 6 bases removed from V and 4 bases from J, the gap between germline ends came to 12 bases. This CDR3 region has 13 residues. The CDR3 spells CASRLDSLYGYTF. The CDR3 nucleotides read TGTGCCAGCAGGCTGGACAGCCTCTATGGCTACACCTTC.

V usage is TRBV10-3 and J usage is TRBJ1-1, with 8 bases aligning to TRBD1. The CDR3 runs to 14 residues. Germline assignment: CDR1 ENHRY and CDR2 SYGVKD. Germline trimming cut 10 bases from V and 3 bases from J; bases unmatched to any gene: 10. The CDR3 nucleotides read TGTGCCACTTCGGACAGGGCAGGTGACACTGAAGCTTTCTTT. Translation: CATSDRAGDTEAFF.

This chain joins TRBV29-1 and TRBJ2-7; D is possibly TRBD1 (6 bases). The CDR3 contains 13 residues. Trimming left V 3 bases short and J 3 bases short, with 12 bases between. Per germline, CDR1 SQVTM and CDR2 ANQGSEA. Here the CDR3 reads CSVEDRGSYEQYF. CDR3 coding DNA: TGCAGCGTTGAGGACAGAGGGAGCTACGAGCAGTACTTC.

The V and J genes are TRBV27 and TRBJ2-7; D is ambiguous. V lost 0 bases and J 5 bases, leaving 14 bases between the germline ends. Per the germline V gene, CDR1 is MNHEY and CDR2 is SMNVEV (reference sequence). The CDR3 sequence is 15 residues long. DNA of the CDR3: TGTGCCAGCAGTTTATCGTTCCGGGTTGGCCACGAGCAGTACTTC. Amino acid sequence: CASSLSFRVGHEQYF.

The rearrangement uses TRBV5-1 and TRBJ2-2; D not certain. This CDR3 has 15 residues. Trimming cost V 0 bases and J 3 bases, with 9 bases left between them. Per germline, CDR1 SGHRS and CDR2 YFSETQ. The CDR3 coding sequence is TGCGCCAGCAGCTTGGCAGGTTCCTACACCGGGGAGCTGTTTTTT. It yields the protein CASSLAGSYTGELFF.

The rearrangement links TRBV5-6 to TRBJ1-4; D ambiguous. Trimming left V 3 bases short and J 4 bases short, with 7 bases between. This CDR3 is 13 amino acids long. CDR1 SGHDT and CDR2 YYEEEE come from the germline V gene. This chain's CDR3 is CASSYGRNEKLFF. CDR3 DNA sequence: TGTGCCAGCAGCTATGGCCGTAATGAAAAACTGTTTTTT.

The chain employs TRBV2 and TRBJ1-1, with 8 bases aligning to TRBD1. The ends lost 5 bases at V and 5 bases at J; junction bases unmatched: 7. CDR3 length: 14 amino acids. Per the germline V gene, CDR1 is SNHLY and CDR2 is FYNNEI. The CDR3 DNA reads TGTGCCAGCAGTTACGACAGGGGAAGAACTGAAGCTTTCTTT. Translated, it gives CASSYDRGRTEAFF.

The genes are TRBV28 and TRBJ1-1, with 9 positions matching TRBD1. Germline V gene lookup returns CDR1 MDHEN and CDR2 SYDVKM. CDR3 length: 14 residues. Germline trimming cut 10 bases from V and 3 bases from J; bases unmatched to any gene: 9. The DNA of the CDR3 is TGTGCCACTAAACCGGGACAGGGATACACTGAAGCTTTCTTT. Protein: CATKPGQGYTEAFF.

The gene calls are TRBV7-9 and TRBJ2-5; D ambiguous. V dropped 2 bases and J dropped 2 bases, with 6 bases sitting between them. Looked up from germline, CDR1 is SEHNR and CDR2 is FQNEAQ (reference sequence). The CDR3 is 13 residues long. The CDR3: CASSLHGQETQYF. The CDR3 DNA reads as TGTGCCAGCAGCTTACACGGTCAAGAGACCCAGTACTTC.

CDR3 sequence: CASSTDRGSTEAFF. CDR3 DNA sequence: TGTGCCAGTAGTACGGACAGGGGGAGTACTGAAGCTTTCTTT. V and J are TRBV19 and TRBJ1-1; 10 bases are shared with TRBD1. V gave up 4 bases and J gave up 5 bases; unmatched junction bases: 4. Germline V CDR1 and CDR2: LNHDA, SQIVND (reference sequence). This CDR3 comprises 14 residues.

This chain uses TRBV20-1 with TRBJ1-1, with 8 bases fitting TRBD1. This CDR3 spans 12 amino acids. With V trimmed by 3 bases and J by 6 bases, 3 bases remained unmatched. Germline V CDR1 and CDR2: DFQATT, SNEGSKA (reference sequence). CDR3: CSASQGAAEAFF. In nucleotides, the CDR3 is TGCAGTGCTAGTCAGGGGGCTGCTGAAGCTTTCTTT.

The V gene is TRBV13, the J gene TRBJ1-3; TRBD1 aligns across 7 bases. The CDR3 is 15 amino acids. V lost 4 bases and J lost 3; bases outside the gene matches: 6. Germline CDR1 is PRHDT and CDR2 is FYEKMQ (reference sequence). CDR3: CASSSRTGGGNTIYF. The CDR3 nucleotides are TGTGCCAGCAGCTCACGGACAGGCGGTGGAAACACCATATATTTT.

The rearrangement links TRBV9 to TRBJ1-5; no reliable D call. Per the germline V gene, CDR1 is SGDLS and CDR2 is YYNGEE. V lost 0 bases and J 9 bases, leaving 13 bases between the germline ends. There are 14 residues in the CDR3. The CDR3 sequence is CASSVELSLSPQHF. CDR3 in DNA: TGTGCCAGCAGCGTAGAGCTGTCCTTATCGCCCCAGCATTTT. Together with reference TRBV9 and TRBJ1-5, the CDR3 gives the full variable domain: DSGVTQTPKHLITATGQRVTLRCSPRSGDLSVYWYQQSLDQGLQFLIQYYNGEERAKGNILERFSAQQFPDLHSELNLSSLELGDSALYFCASSVELSLSPQHFGDGTRLSIL.